This T cell receptor (beta chain) is from a study of cytomegalovirus exposure and HLA in healthy donors. Overall study results and limits: Among TCR beta chains, those listed as cytomegalovirus-associated numbered over 150.

A note on this clone: The antigen is undetermined.

V was pared by 5 bases and J by 6 bases, with 23 bases between. Germline V gene data show CDR1 as SGHRS and CDR2 as YFSETQ. This CDR3 is 16 amino acids long. Use of 60 Vbeta and 13 Jbeta primers characterized the PCR. Clones were sequenced by immunoSEQ multiplex PCR, and TCRdb holds only the in-frame ones, with some missing. The sample holds about 76,000 clones, under 85% seen once. The specimen sequenced was PBMCs. This clonotype was obtained from a woman between 40 and 55 years old in good health and CMV-seropositive. The rearrangement links TRBV5-1 to TRBJ2-5; D may be TRBD1 (5 bases). The CDR3 sequence is CASRSGGQGGVQTQYF. The DNA of the CDR3 is TGCGCCAGCAGGTCAGGTGGTCAGGGTGGCGTACAGACCCAGTACTTC.